This TCR beta chain was sequenced during a study of post-analysis software for immune sequencing data. General study findings and limits: Compared with controls, patients had more of about 5 TRBV segments, including TRBV5-6, TRBV5-1 and TRBV20-1.

With 3 bases removed from V and 3 bases from J, the gap between germline ends came to 12 bases. The CDR3 sequence is 15 residues long. The germline V gene has CDR1 KGHSH and CDR2 LQKENI. Unique molecular identifiers tagged the TCR beta cDNA libraries. From the PCR reads, TCRdb called clonotypes with MiXCR, one entry per CDR3 protein. The sample records around 400,000 distinct CDR3 sequences, roughly 30% being singletons. A word on this clonotype: Its antigen remains unidentified.

The sequencing input was blood. The chain is built from TRBV18 and TRBJ1-5, with D perhaps TRBD1 (6 bases). This sequence was found in a girl aged 10 to 17 with multiple sclerosis. Here the CDR3 DNA reads TGTGCCAGCTCACCCCAGGGGTTCAACAATCAGCCCCAGCATTTT. This translates into CASSPQGFNNQPQHF.